Sequencing of this T cell receptor beta chain was carried out in a study of T cell responses to AZD1222 COVID-19 vaccine. Assay used: immunoSEQ multiplex PCR; TCRdb lists only in-frame clones, some missing. The sample lists 100,000 to 150,000 clones; roughly 90% were seen once. Turning to this clone: Its antigen is not identified.

Study-level findings and limits: Epitopes outside B.1.351 and B.1.1.7 mutated regions reportedly drew nearly half of spike TCRs.

Germline loops: CDR1 MNHEY, CDR2 SVGAGI. This CDR3 comprises 12 residues. V lost 1 base to trimming and J lost 10 bases, with 10 bases between them. The TCR sequence derives from an adult in good health. The rearrangement uses TRBV6-5 and TRBJ1-1; the D is unclear. The source material was peripheral blood, sampled on day 0 of AZD1222 vaccination. CDR3 region: CASSYLGNTAFF. CDR3 DNA: TGTGCCAGCAGTTACTTAGGGAATACAGCTTTCTTT.